The entry below gives a single T cell receptor (beta chain) sequence along with its context. Its target antigen remains unknown. No much larger clone is present one base from it, and per-base qualities are unavailable. The germline V gene specifies MDHEN as CDR1 and SYDVKM as CDR2. Measured from the cysteine to the phenylalanine, the CDR3 is 16 residues long. Only the CDR3 portion is preserved as DNA: 48 bases, with reading frame beginning at the first base. Relative to germline, V is missing 5 bases and J is missing 3 bases, with 12 bases of the junction outside any gene match. At diagnosis, peripheral blood, uninvolved tumor-adjacent lung and tumor were collected and stored as a combination of fresh-frozen and FFPE material. For TCR repertoire profiling, blood samples were analyzed in the form of peripheral blood mononuclear cells. The data belong to a study of T cells in localized non-small cell lung cancer (TCRdb year 2020). Broadly, across the study: The study analyzed T cell repertoires of 236 early-stage NSCLC patients, comparing tumors and uninvolved tumor-adjacent lungs. The cohort comprised approximately 240 treatment-naïve NSCLC patients with resected, localized lung tumors. Of the NSCLC patients, 120 to 150 were male and about 97 were female, and the mean age was approximately 66 years. Summary of the overall study and its limitations: Uninvolved tumor-adjacent lung showed the highest T cell clonality, higher than tumor, which suggests more focused antigenic responses in the uninvolved tumor-adjacent lung. Because multi-region tumor sequencing was not performed, intratumor heterogeneity could not be ruled out. Since the design was exploratory, TCR variables were selected using unadjusted p-values with no false-discovery rate correction. Higher T cell density in blood was associated with longer overall survival, whereas higher clonality in adjacent lung was associated with shorter survival. A median of roughly 56 of the top 100 tumor clones were detected in paired uninvolved adjacent lung, and around 27 of these tumor clones were also found among the top 100 clones of the paired uninvolved adjacent lung.

TCR beta CDR3 regions were sequenced from DNA using the immunoSEQ Assay. As for the original processing: T cell density was computed as TCR beta template counts normalized to usable DNA estimated by amplifying housekeeping genes. The preseqR package was used to estimate richness by extrapolating to 400,000 templates for PBMC samples and to 120,000 templates for tissue samples. Clonality was calculated as one minus Pielou's evenness. Tissue-enriched TCRs were identified through differential abundance testing performed on productive amino-acid clonotypes, with a minimum total count of 5 and an alpha of 0.1. The Jaccard Index and the Morisita Overlap Index were used to measure how much the repertoires overlapped between compartments. GLIPH grouped TCR beta CDR3s together with public tetramer-defined viral CDR3s, and a viral motif had to include at least three viral sequences and also show V-gene enrichment. The table comes from immuneACCESS by way of TCRdb, which keeps in-frame sequences with V and J called. Part of the clones is missing from these tables; in studies checked, under half for an unresolved V gene and the rest for unknown reasons. V, J and clone size were drawn from that table, and D and trimming were deduced from the DNA. This sample gives approximately 150,000 clones in total; more than 70% of them show up just once. The top ten clones comprise over 1.5% of the sample.

The TCR was taken from a female donor of 60 years or more with stage I lung adenocarcinoma. Here the chain combines TRBV28 and TRBJ1-1, and TRBD1 aligns with 7 junction nucleotides. Sequencing was performed on peripheral blood, taken before any cancer treatment. In nucleotides, the sequence is TGTGCCAGCAGTCTAGGCGGAGGGGGCGCAGACACTGAAGCTTTCTTT. Its translation reads: CASSLGGGGADTEAFF.